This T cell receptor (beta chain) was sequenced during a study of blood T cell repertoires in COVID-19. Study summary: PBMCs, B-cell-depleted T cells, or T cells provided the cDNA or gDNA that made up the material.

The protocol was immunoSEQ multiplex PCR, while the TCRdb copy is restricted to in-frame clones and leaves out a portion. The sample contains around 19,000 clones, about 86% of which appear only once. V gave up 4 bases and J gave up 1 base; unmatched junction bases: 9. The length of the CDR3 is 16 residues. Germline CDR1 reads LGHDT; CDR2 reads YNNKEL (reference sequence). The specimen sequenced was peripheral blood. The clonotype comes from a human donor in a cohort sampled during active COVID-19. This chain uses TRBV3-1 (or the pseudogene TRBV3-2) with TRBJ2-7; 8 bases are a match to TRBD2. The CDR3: CASSPSGGPGSYEQYF. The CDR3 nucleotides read TGTGCCAGCAGCCCTTCGGGAGGGCCTGGGTCCTACGAGCAGTACTTC.